This record covers a single TCR beta chain. The same CDR3 can be traced to other DNA sequences in this sample. The table came from immunoSEQ multiplex PCR; TCRdb's copy has only in-frame clones and leaves some out. The sample consists of about 97,000 clones, just over 85% of them appearing once. CDR3 size: 13 residues. Trimming took 6 bases from V and 1 from J, leaving 9 bases between them. Per germline, CDR1 KGHSH and CDR2 LQKENI. The sample comes from a study of blood T cell repertoires in COVID-19. About the research overall: Specimens from acute and convalescent COVID-19 originated in the United States, Italy and Spain. The cDNA or gDNA used as material had been derived from T cells, B-cell-depleted T cells, or PBMCs.

This receptor was identified in a middle-aged man with COVID-19, enrolled during active disease. This chain joins TRBV18 and TRBJ1-1, with a possible D match to TRBD1 (6 bases). The sequenced sample was peripheral blood. This CDR3 reads CASSQGQNTEAFF. The CDR3 nucleotides read TGTGCCAGCTCCCAGGGACAGAACACTGAAGCTTTCTTT.